This T cell receptor beta chain is drawn from a study of cytotoxic CD8 clonotypes in ibrutinib-treated CLL. Data came from immunoSEQ multiplex PCR; TCRdb stores just in-frame clones and leaves some out. The sample consists of under 200,000 clones, 81% of them appearing once. The germline V gene has CDR1 MNHEY and CDR2 SMNVEV (reference sequence). The ends were cut back, 6 bases at V and 0 bases at J, with 6 bases in the middle. The length of the CDR3 is 13 residues. The chain uses TRBV27 and TRBJ1-5; D unresolved. This TCR came from a human donor with chronic lymphocytic leukemia. The sample in question was PBMCs, obtained after 12 months of ibrutinib treatment. CDR3 protein: CASRRDSNQPQHF. In nucleotides, the CDR3 is TGTGCCAGCAGACGGGATAGCAATCAGCCCCAGCATTTT.